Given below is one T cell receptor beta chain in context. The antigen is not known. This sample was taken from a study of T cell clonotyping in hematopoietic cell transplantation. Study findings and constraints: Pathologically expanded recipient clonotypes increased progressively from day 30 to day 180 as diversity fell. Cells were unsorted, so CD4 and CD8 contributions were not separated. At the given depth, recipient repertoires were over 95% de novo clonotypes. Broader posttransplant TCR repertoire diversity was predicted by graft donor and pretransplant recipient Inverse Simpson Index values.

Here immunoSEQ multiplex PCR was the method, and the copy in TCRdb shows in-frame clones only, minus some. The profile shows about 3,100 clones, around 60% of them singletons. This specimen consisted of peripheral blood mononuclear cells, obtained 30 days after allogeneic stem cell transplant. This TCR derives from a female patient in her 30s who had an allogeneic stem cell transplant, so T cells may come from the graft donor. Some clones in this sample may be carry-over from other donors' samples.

CDR3 nucleotides: TGTGCCAGCGTTTCAGGTATACAAGAGACCCAGTACTTC. It codes for CASVSGIQETQYF. The V and J genes are TRBV6-1 and TRBJ2-5, with no clear D. The CDR3 is 13 residues long. Between the trimmed V and J ends, which lost 8 bases and 2 bases, there was a span of 12 bases. The germline CDR1 and CDR2 sequences are MNHNS and SASEGT.